This T cell receptor beta chain was recovered during a study of T-cell memory formation after mild COVID-19. General study results and limits: For contracting clones, CD4+ ones sat mainly in CM and EM, CD8+ in EMRA. Clones contracting day 15 to 85 were balanced CD4/CD8; later expanders leaned CD4+.

In the case of this clonotype: The target antigen is unknown.

TCRdb ran MiXCR on the 5' RACE reads and lists one entry per CDR3 protein. This sample yields 350,000 to 500,000 distinct CDR3 sequences, of which roughly 18% are seen a single time; around a fifth belongs to the top ten. There are 16 residues in the CDR3. V lost 2 bases and J lost 6, with 18 bases in between. The V gene's germline CDR1 is SGHVS and CDR2 FNYEAQ. This sequence was found in a man aged 18 to 35 who had mild COVID-19 (a few samples of this study predate the infection). Cell type and time point are not known. The V and J genes are TRBV7-6 and TRBJ2-3; D assignment may be TRBD1 or TRBD2 (5 bases each). Input material: PBMCs or a T cell subset sorted from them (not recorded which). In DNA, the CDR3 is TGTGCCAGCAGCTTACGCCGGGACGCCGCTGGGGATACGCAGTATTTT. It codes for CASSLRRDAAGDTQYF.